This entry lists 3 T cell receptor beta chains sequenced from one sample in a study of T cell responses to AZD1222 COVID-19 vaccine. This table comes from immunoSEQ multiplex PCR, and its TCRdb copy is limited to in-frame clones, with some not included. This table holds 130,000 to 150,000 clones, under 95% found once. The specimen comprised peripheral blood, sampled 28 days after the second AZD1222 dose. These receptor sequences come from an adult who received the AZD1222 COVID-19 vaccine.

V gene TRBV6-6 combines with J gene TRBJ2-5, with 7 positions matching TRBD1. Germline CDR1 and CDR2: MNHNY and SVGAGI (reference sequence). CDR3 length: 14 residues. V lost 5 bases and J lost 3; bases outside the gene matches: 6. The CDR3 region has the DNA TGTGCCAGCAGTACTGACAGGGAAAAAGAGACCCAGTACTTC. As protein: CASSTDREKETQYF.

The chain uses TRBV11-1 and TRBJ1-1, with D possibly matching TRBD1 (5 bases). The CDR3 extends over 14 amino acids. CDR1 is SGHAT and CDR2 is FQDESV in the germline V gene (reference sequence). The V end was cut by 1 base, the J end by 2 bases, with 8 bases between. CDR3 nucleotides: TGTGCCAGCAGCTTAGAAGGGGTTAACACTGAAGCTTTCTTT. This translates into CASSLEGVNTEAFF.

This chain links TRBV19 with TRBJ1-2; D possibly corresponds to TRBD1 (5 bases). Germline CDR1 LNHDA, CDR2 SQIVND (reference sequence). The CDR3 sequence is 13 residues long. V was trimmed by 9 bases and J by 4 bases, leaving 15 bases between them. CDR3 sequence: CASSRAEFYGYTF. In DNA, the CDR3 is TGTGCCAGCTCCAGGGCGGAGTTCTATGGCTACACCTTC.